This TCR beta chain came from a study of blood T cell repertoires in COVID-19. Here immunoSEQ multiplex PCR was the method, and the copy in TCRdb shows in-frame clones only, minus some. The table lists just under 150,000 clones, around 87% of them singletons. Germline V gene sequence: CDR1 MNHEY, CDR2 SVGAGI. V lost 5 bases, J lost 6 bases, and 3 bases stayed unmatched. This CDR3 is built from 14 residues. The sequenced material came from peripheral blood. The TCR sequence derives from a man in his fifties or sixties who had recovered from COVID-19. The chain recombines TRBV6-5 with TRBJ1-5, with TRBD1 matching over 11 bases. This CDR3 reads CASSTGQGVQPQHF. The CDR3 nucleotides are TGTGCCAGCAGTACGGGACAGGGGGTTCAGCCCCAGCATTTT.